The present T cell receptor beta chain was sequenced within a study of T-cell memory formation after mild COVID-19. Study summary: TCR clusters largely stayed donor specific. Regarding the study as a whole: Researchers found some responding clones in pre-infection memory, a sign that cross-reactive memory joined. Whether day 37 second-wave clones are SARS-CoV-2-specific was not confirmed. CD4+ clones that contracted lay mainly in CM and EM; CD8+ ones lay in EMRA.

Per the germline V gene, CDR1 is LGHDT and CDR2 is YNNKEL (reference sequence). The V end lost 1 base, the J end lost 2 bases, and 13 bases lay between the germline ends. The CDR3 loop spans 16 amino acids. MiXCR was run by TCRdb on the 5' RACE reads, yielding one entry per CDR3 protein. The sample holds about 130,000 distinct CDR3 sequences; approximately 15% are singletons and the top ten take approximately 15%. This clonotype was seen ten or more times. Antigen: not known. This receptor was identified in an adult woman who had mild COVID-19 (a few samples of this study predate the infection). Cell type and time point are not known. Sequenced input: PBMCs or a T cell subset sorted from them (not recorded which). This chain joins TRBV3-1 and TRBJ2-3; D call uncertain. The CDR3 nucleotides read TGTGCCAGCAGCCAAGCCAAGGGAACCACCACAGATACGCAGTATTTT. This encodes CASSQAKGTTTDTQYF.